Described below is a single T cell receptor (beta chain) sequence and its context. As yet, its antigen is unknown. The data are from a study of shared clonotypes between healthy human individuals. Genomic DNA per cell subset filled all wells of several immunoSEQ plates. This table comes from immunoSEQ multiplex PCR, and its TCRdb copy is limited to in-frame clones, with some not included. The top ten hold around 2% of the sample, which has around 720,000 clones, roughly 73% seen once. The CDR3 has 15 residues. Trimming took 2 bases from V and 0 from J, leaving 8 bases between them. Germline loops: CDR1 MNHNS, CDR2 SASEGT. The study's findings and limits: Sampling involved blood alone; tissue repertoires likely differ. Approximately 5.4% of naive CD4 clonotypes were common to several donors.

The V gene is TRBV6-1, the J gene TRBJ2-1; the D call may be TRBD1 or TRBD2 (5 bases each). Specimen: memory CD4+ T cells sorted from blood. Subset reported: CD45RA-negative fraction. The TCR sequence derives from a young woman in good health. The CDR3 protein is CASSETRGSYNEQFF. The CDR3 region has the DNA TGTGCCAGCAGTGAAACGAGGGGCTCCTACAATGAGCAGTTCTTC.